Presented here are 6 T cell receptor beta chains from one specimen sequenced in a study of cytomegalovirus exposure and HLA in healthy donors. The PCR ran on 60 Vbeta and 13 Jbeta primers. Assay used: immunoSEQ multiplex PCR; TCRdb lists only in-frame clones, some missing. The sample shows over 150,000 clones, 77% of them seen only once. The material sequenced was PBMCs. The receptors shown here come from a middle-aged woman in good health and CMV-seropositive.

The V gene is TRBV6-5, the J gene TRBJ2-7, with a tentative D call TRBD2 (7 bases). Trimming shortened V by 6 bases and J by 9 bases, and 21 bases separated the two germline ends. The CDR3 consists of 14 residues. Germline values: CDR1 MNHEY, CDR2 SVGAGI. Here the CDR3 reads CASRETDSPGGQYF. The CDR3 DNA sequence: TGTGCCAGCAGAGAGACGGACAGTCCGGGGGGGCAGTACTTC.

This sequence joins TRBV18 and TRBJ1-2; D is unclear. The CDR3 contains 13 residues. The V gene's germline CDR1 is KGHSH and CDR2 LQKENI. Trimming pared 1 base from V and 8 bases from J, leaving 11 bases between. The CDR3 DNA reads TGTGCCAGCTCACCACAGGAGCGGGAGGGCTACACCTTC. Translating gives CASSPQEREGYTF.

The chain recombines TRBV19 with TRBJ2-3; TRBD1 might be the D (6 bases). The CDR3 consists of 17 residues. From germline, CDR1 is LNHDA and CDR2 SQIVND (reference sequence). V lost 2 bases and J 0 bases, leaving 15 bases between the germline ends. Here the CDR3 reads CASSILPGQLSTDTQYF. The CDR3 DNA reads as TGTGCCAGTAGTATACTTCCGGGACAACTTAGCACAGATACGCAGTATTTT.

The chain has TRBV7-8 and TRBJ1-2, with D unclear. The CDR3 has 13 residues. V lost 10 bases and J lost 0, with 12 bases in between. Per the germline V gene, CDR1 is SGHVS and CDR2 is FQNEAQ. CDR3 in DNA: TGTGCCACCGGCCGAGGTTCTAACTATGGCTACACCTTC. This sequence encodes CATGRGSNYGYTF. Full variable domain (missing parts from reference TRBV7-8 and TRBJ1-2): GAGVSQSPRYKVAKRGQDVALRCDPISGHVSLFWYQQALGQGPEFLTYFQNEAQLDKSGLPSDRFFAERPEGSVSTLKIQRTQQEDSAVYLCATGRGSNYGYTFGSGTRLTVV.

The count of this clone is one. The DNA for the CDR3 is TGTGCCAGCAGCCAAGGATCGGACAGGCTGGGCTACACCTTC. The encoded protein is CASSQGSDRLGYTF. V is TRBV14 and J is TRBJ1-2, with TRBD1 matching over 7 bases. CDR3 length equals 14 residues. CDR1 SGHDN and CDR2 FVKESK come from the germline V gene. Trimming cost V 1 base and J 8 bases; bases outside gene matches: 7.

The chain uses TRBV7-9 and TRBJ2-1, with D possibly matching TRBD1 (5 bases). Germline lookup yields CDR1 SEHNR and CDR2 FQNEAQ (reference sequence). Trimming cost V 3 bases and J 7 bases, with 16 bases left between them. The CDR3 is 15 amino acids. The CDR3 reads CASSFPGIVRNEQFF. The CDR3 nucleotides read TGTGCCAGCAGCTTCCCAGGGATAGTGAGGAATGAGCAGTTCTTC.